The clone carrying this T cell receptor beta chain came up a few times. Its antigen is not known. 13 Jbeta primers and 60 Vbeta primers were used for the PCR. Produced via immunoSEQ multiplex PCR; TCRdb's table is partial and in-frame only. The repertoire holds about 220,000 clones, with under 80% as singletons. The record originates from a study of cytomegalovirus exposure and HLA in healthy donors. Study-level points and caveats: In vitro assays verified that three CMV-associated chains recognized CMV antigens specifically. Later analysis demonstrated an association between a missense DCLRE1C variant and TCR beta V- and J-gene trimming.

This receptor was identified in a woman under 40 in good health and CMV-seronegative. Sequences were obtained from PBMCs.

The CDR3 reads CASSYGTVSYEQYF. CDR3 sequence (DNA): TGTGCCAGCAGCTACGGGACAGTTTCCTACGAGCAGTACTTC. The chain is built from TRBV7-9 and TRBJ2-7; 7 bases match TRBD1. Germline V gene sequence: CDR1 SEHNR, CDR2 FQNEAQ (reference sequence). The CDR3 runs 14 residues. The V gene end was trimmed by 4 bases and the J gene end by 1 base; junction bases not matched to a gene: 4.